This T cell receptor beta chain comes out of a study of blood T cell repertoires in COVID-19. About the research overall: The study drew acute and convalescent COVID-19 samples from the United States, Italy and Spain. PBMCs, B-cell-depleted T cells, or T cells were the source of the cDNA or gDNA that made up the material.

Original methodology: Estimation of nucleated cell counts was performed using reference gene primer amplification. This table comes from immunoSEQ multiplex PCR, and its TCRdb copy is limited to in-frame clones, with some not included. V and J calls and clone size follow that table, whereas D and trimming were derived from the DNA. The sample lists approximately 380,000 clones, 85% occurring once. Germline V CDR1 and CDR2: LNHDA, SQIVND (reference sequence). V dropped 4 bases and J dropped 3 bases, with 19 bases sitting between them. This CDR3 has 17 amino acids. The sample comprised peripheral blood. The chain links TRBV19 to TRBJ2-1, with D possibly TRBD2 on 7 matching bases. This receptor was identified in a woman aged 18-35 years with acute or convalescent COVID-19. As DNA, the CDR3 is TGTGCCAGTAGTAGGGGGGCGCGGGGGACAAACTACAATGAGCAGTTCTTC. Amino acid sequence: CASSRGARGTNYNEQFF.